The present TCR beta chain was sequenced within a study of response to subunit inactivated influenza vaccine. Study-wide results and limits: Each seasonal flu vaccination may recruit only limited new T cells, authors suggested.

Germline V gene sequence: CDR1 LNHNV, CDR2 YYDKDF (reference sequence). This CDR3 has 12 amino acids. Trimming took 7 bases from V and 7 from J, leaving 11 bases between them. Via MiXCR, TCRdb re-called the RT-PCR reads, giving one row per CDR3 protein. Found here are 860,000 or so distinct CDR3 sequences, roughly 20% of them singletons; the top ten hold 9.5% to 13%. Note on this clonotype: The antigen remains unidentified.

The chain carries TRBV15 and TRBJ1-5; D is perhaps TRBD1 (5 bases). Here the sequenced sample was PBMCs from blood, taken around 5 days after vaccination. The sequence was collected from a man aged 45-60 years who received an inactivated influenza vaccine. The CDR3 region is CATTQGGQPQHF. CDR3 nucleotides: TGTGCCACCACTCAGGGCGGCCAGCCCCAGCATTTT.